This T cell receptor beta chain originates from a study of CD8+ T cells in alopecia areata. The study, taken as a whole, reports: Among the cells sequenced in scalp samples are also the resident alphabeta T cells of normal skin. Affected lesional scalp, above all in alopecia totalis/universalis, was more clonal than normal scalp. Relative to mice, TCR sharing across patients was less clear, a difference possibly HLA-related.

Investigators sorted PBMCs to obtain both CD4+ and CD8+ T cells. In the case of this clone: Its matching antigen is unknown.

The authors extracted RNA and reverse transcribed it into cDNA as the sequencing template. Data came from immunoSEQ multiplex PCR; TCRdb stores just in-frame clones and leaves some out. The table includes over 150,000 clones, 45% to 70% detected once. V gave up 4 bases and J gave up 8 bases, with 19 bases separating them. The CDR3 spans 15 residues. Germline V gene sequence: CDR1 SGDLS, CDR2 YYNGEE. The chain joins TRBV9 to TRBJ2-1, with D maybe TRBD2 (5 bases). Sequenced: CD8+ T cells sorted from blood. The TCR sequence derives from a human donor in good health. CDR3 in DNA: TGTGCCAGCAGCCGCGCGGGCTATCGTGGCGATGAGCAGTTCTTC. It codes for CASSRAGYRGDEQFF.